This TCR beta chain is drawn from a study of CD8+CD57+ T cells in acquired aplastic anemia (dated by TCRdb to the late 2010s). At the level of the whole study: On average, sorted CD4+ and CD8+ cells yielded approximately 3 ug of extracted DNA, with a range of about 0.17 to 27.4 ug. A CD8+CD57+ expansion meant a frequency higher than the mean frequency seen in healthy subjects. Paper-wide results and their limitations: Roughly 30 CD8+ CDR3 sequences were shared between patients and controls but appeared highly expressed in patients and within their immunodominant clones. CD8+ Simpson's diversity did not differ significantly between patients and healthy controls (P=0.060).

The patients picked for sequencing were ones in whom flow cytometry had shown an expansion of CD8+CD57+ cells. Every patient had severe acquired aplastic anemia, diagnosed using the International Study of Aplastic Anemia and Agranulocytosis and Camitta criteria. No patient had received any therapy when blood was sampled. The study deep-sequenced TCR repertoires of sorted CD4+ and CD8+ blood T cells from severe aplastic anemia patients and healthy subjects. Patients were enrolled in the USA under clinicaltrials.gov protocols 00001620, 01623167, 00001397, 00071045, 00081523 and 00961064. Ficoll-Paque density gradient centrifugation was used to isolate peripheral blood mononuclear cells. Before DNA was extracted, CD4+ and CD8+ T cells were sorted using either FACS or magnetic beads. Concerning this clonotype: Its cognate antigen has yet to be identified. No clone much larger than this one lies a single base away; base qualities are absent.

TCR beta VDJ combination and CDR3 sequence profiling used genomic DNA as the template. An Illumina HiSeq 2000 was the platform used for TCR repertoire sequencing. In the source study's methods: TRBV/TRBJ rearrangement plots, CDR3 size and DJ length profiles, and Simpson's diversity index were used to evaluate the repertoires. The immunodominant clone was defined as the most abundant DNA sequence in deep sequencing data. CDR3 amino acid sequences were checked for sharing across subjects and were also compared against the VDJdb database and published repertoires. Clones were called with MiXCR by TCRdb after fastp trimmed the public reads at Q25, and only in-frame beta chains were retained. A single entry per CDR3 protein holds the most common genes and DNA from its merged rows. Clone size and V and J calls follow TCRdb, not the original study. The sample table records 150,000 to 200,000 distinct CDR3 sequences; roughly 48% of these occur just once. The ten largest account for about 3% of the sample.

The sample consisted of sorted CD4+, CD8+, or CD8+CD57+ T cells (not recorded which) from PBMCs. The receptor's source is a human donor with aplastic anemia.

The nucleotide sequence reads as follows: TGTGCCAGCAGCCCTGACGGGGACCCTTCCTACGAGCAGTACTTC. The translation is CASSPDGDPSYEQYF. The V and J segments used are TRBV5-6 and TRBJ2-7; the D match is possibly TRBD1 or TRBD2, with 5 bases aligned in each. CDR1 and CDR2 are drawn from the germline V gene: SGHDT, YYEEEE. The germline ends are 15 bases apart after V is trimmed by 4 bases and J by 1 base. Reading from cysteine to phenylalanine, the CDR3 counts 15 amino acids. Kept here is only the CDR3 DNA, which spans 45 bases and is read in frame from base 1.